One sample yielded the 26 T cell receptor beta chains listed below, sequenced in a study of cytomegalovirus exposure and HLA in healthy donors. Assay used: immunoSEQ multiplex PCR; TCRdb lists only in-frame clones, some missing. This sample has around 300,000 clones, with roughly 86% found just once. The sequencing sample was made of PBMCs. The receptors come from a man younger than 45 in good health and CMV-seronegative.

The V and J genes are TRBV10-1 and TRBJ1-4; D perhaps matches TRBD1 (6 bases). The V and J ends lost 0 bases and 6 bases respectively, with 11 bases between them. Germline values: CDR1 WNHNN, CDR2 SYGVQD (reference sequence). The CDR3 spans 15 residues. The CDR3 DNA sequence: TGCGCCAGCAGTGAGTCCACAGGGCTCCATGAAAAACTGTTTTTT. Its protein is CASSESTGLHEKLFF.

As for this clone: The sample holds other DNA sequences that translate to the same CDR3. J is TRBJ2-1 and V is TRBV2; no clear D gene. This CDR3 comprises 15 residues. Germline CDR1 is SNHLY and CDR2 is FYNNEI. V lost 2 bases to trimming and J lost 0 bases, with 8 bases between them. In nucleotides, the CDR3 is TGTGCCAGCAGTGAACGACTGAGCTCCTACAATGAGCAGTTCTTC. Translating gives CASSERLSSYNEQFF.

This clone was detected once. CDR3 coding DNA: TGCGCCAGCAGCCTCGACGGCTCGGGAAATCAGCCCCAGCATTTT. Its protein is CASSLDGSGNQPQHF. V gene TRBV4-3 combines with J gene TRBJ1-5; no definite D call. CDR3 size: 15 residues. Germline assignment: CDR1 LGHNA and CDR2 YSLEER. V lost 4 bases, J lost 4 bases, and 14 bases lay in between.

This clone showed up just a few times. The CDR3 DNA sequence: TGCGCCAGCAGCTCGGGGGACAGGGAGAACACTGAAGCTTTCTTT. The encoded protein is CASSSGDRENTEAFF. V is TRBV5-1 and J is TRBJ1-1; 9 nucleotides line up with TRBD1. The CDR3 contains 15 residues. V lost 3 bases and J lost 1; bases outside the gene matches: 4. In germline, CDR1 is SGHRS, CDR2 YFSETQ.

J is TRBJ1-5 and V is TRBV2; 7 nucleotides align to TRBD1. V trimming: 1 base; J trimming: 4 bases; junction bases outside the gene matches: 4. The CDR3 is made up of 15 amino acids. The germline V gene encodes CDR1 SNHLY and CDR2 FYNNEI. The CDR3 loop reads CASSEGRGLNQPQHF. CDR3 bases: TGTGCCAGCAGTGAAGGTAGGGGGCTTAATCAGCCCCAGCATTTT.

The V call is TRBV5-1, the J call TRBJ1-1; no firm D call. Between the trimmed V and J ends, which lost 0 bases and 1 base, there was a span of 16 bases. This CDR3 has 17 residues. Germline-derived CDR1 and CDR2 are SGHRS and YFSETQ. The CDR3 DNA reads TGCGCCAGCAGCTTGGGGCCCCACCGCACGGGGAACACTGAAGCTTTCTTT. Amino acids: CASSLGPHRTGNTEAFF.

The V gene is TRBV6-6, the J gene TRBJ2-1; a possible D gene is TRBD2 (7 bases). V shed 6 bases and J shed 9 bases, with 15 bases lying between them. There are 13 residues in the CDR3. Germline V gene sequence: CDR1 MNHNY, CDR2 SVGAGI (reference sequence). This CDR3 reads CASRSNREGEQFF. The CDR3 DNA sequence: TGTGCCAGCAGATCGAACAGGGAGGGTGAGCAGTTCTTC.

The V gene is TRBV5-4, the J gene TRBJ1-2, with a tentative D call TRBD1 (6 bases). The CDR3 spans 14 residues. CDR1 is SGHNT and CDR2 is YYREEE in the germline V gene (reference sequence). V lost 1 base and J lost 2, with 9 bases in between. CDR3 in amino acids: CASSLNQGNYGYTF. CDR3 DNA sequence: TGTGCCAGCAGCTTGAACCAGGGGAACTATGGCTACACCTTC.

V usage is TRBV5-1 and J usage is TRBJ2-3; TRBD2 agrees at 10 bases. After removal of 0 bases from V and 6 bases from J, the junction contained 13 bases not matched to a gene. The germline gives CDR1 SGHRS, CDR2 YFSETQ. The CDR3 has 18 residues. This CDR3 reads CASSLVASASGGGDTQYF. The CDR3 nucleotides read TGCGCCAGCAGCTTGGTAGCTTCGGCTAGCGGGGGCGGGGATACGCAGTATTTT. Drawing the rest from reference TRBV5-1 and TRBJ2-3, the complete variable domain is KAGVTQTPRYLIKTRGQQVTLSCSPISGHRSVSWYQQTPGQGLQFLFEYFSETQRNKGNFPGRFSGRQFSNSRSEMNVSTLELGDSALYLCASSLVASASGGGDTQYFGPGTRLTVL.

This clone was counted a single time. CDR3 sequence: CASSLLAGGTYEQYF. The CDR3 DNA reads as TGTGCCAGCAGCTTACTAGCGGGGGGAACCTACGAGCAGTACTTC. The chain uses TRBV2 and TRBJ2-7; 12 nucleotides match TRBD2. CDR1 and CDR2 from the germline V gene are SNHLY and FYNNEI. Losses at the gene ends were 6 bases for V and 2 bases for J; bases not matched to a gene: 5. This CDR3 has 15 amino acids.

The rearrangement joins TRBV4-1 to TRBJ2-7; 9 bases agree with TRBD2. The V gene end was trimmed by 0 bases and the J gene end by 2 bases; junction bases not matched to a gene: 11. Germline-derived CDR1 and CDR2 are MGHRA and YSYEKL. CDR3 length: 18 amino acids. The CDR3 loop reads CASSQDYSGGPDAYEQYF. The CDR3 nucleotides read TGCGCCAGCAGCCAAGATTATAGCGGGGGCCCCGACGCCTACGAGCAGTACTTC.

The chain has TRBV4-3 and TRBJ2-5; 13 bases are shared with TRBD2. CDR1 and CDR2 from the germline V gene are LGHNA and YSLEER. The CDR3 loop spans 22 amino acids. With V trimmed by 0 bases and J by 4 bases, 20 bases remained unmatched. The CDR3 sequence is CASSQEQSTGRLLAGGRETQYF. DNA of the CDR3: TGCGCCAGCAGCCAAGAGCAGTCGACAGGGCGGTTACTAGCGGGGGGGCGAGAGACCCAGTACTTC.

The chain employs TRBV6-5 and TRBJ1-5, with D perhaps matching TRBD1 (6 bases). The CDR3 extends over 15 amino acids. Germline CDR1 is MNHEY and CDR2 is SVGAGI. Trimming left V 6 bases short and J 0 bases short, with 12 bases between. CDR3 nucleotide sequence: TGTGCCAGCAGGCAGGACAGTTATAGCAATCAGCCCCAGCATTTT. This codes for CASRQDSYSNQPQHF.

The chain has TRBV5-4 and TRBJ1-4; D remains ambiguous. This CDR3 is 15 amino acids long. CDR1 and CDR2 from the germline V gene are SGHNT and YYREEE (reference sequence). V gave up 0 bases and J gave up 5 bases, with 11 bases separating them. In DNA, the CDR3 is TGTGCCAGCAGCTTGGAGCGGGGATACAATGAAAAACTGTTTTTT. This encodes CASSLERGYNEKLFF. The full variable domain, its missing parts supplied by reference TRBV5-4 and TRBJ1-4, is ETGVTQSPTHLIKTRGQQVTLRCSSQSGHNTVSWYQQALGQGPQFIFQYYREEENGRGNFPPRFSGLQFPNYSSELNVNALELDDSALYLCASSLERGYNEKLFFGSGTQLSVL.

This clone was seen only once. The V gene is TRBV11-2, the J gene TRBJ2-3; TRBD2 aligns across 7 bases. The CDR3 totals 11 residues. Trimming removed 8 bases from V and 9 bases from J; junction bases left unmatched: 5. Germline loops: CDR1 SGHAT, CDR2 FQNNGV. The CDR3 spells CASGGGLTQYF. CDR3 nucleotide sequence: TGTGCCAGCGGCGGGGGTCTCACGCAGTATTTT.

This chain connects TRBV2 to TRBJ2-3; D is possibly TRBD2 (6 bases). This CDR3 spans 12 amino acids. The V gene lost 8 bases and the J gene lost 0 bases, with 6 bases spanning the gap. From germline, CDR1 is SNHLY and CDR2 FYNNEI. The CDR3 loop is CASRGSTDTQYF. DNA of the CDR3: TGTGCCAGCCGGGGGAGCACAGATACGCAGTATTTT.

This clone has only one observation. This chain links TRBV9 with TRBJ1-3; a possible D gene is TRBD1 (6 bases). The CDR3 is 14 amino acids. CDR1 and CDR2 from the germline V gene are SGDLS and YYNGEE. V was clipped by 1 base and J by 2 bases, with 7 bases between them. The CDR3 nucleotides are TGTGCCAGCAGCGTATCAGGGGCTGGAAACACCATATATTTT. Its protein product is CASSVSGAGNTIYF. The whole variable domain, filled in from reference TRBV9 and TRBJ1-3, reads DSGVTQTPKHLITATGQRVTLRCSPRSGDLSVYWYQQSLDQGLQFLIQYYNGEERAKGNILERFSAQQFPDLHSELNLSSLELGDSALYFCASSVSGAGNTIYFGEGSWLTVV.

The chain carries TRBV25-1 and TRBJ2-2; possible D gene TRBD1, 6 bases. The CDR3 consists of 14 residues. V dropped 6 bases and J dropped 3 bases, with 11 bases sitting between them. The germline CDR1 and CDR2 sequences are MGHDK and SYGVNS. The CDR3 DNA sequence: TGTGCCAGCAGGGGACATTCAGACACCGGGGAGCTGTTTTTT. The encoded protein is CASRGHSDTGELFF.

The chain has TRBV5-5 and TRBJ2-7, with D maybe TRBD1 (6 bases). CDR3 length: 16 amino acids. Trimming stripped 0 bases from V and 0 bases from J, with 13 bases between. Germline CDR1 SGHKS, CDR2 YYEKEE (reference sequence). CDR3 amino acids: CASSLEQGFFSYEQYF. CDR3 bases: TGTGCCAGCAGCTTGGAGCAGGGGTTTTTCTCCTACGAGCAGTACTTC.

CDR3 sequence (DNA): TGTGCTAGTGGTTTGTTGAGGACTGAAGCTTTCTTT. Its translation: CASGLLRTEAFF. V usage is TRBV12-5 and J usage is TRBJ1-1; no clear D. The length of the CDR3 is 12 residues. Germline CDR1 LGHNT, CDR2 FRNRAP. The V and J ends lost 2 bases and 5 bases respectively, with 6 bases between them.

For the CDR3, the DNA is TGTGCCAGCAGCCGGGGGGAGAACACCGGGGAGCTGTTTTTT. Protein sequence: CASSRGENTGELFF. The V call is TRBV7-2, the J call TRBJ2-2; 7 bases map to TRBD2. V lost 5 bases and J lost 1; bases outside the gene matches: 1. This CDR3 region has 14 residues. Germline V lookup: CDR1 SGHTA, CDR2 FQGNSA.

This clone has just one count. This chain joins TRBV5-1 and TRBJ1-1; TRBD1 matches at 7 bases. The CDR3 has 16 amino acids. CDR1 is SGHRS, CDR2 YFSETQ, per germline. J was trimmed by 2 bases and V by 3 bases; bases with no gene match: 10. The CDR3 DNA is TGCGCCAGCAGCTCGACGACAGGGACTCCAAACACTGAAGCTTTCTTT. This codes for CASSSTTGTPNTEAFF. The full variable domain, with the rest looked up from reference TRBV5-1 and TRBJ1-1, is KAGVTQTPRYLIKTRGQQVTLSCSPISGHRSVSWYQQTPGQGLQFLFEYFSETQRNKGNFPGRFSGRQFSNSRSEMNVSTLELGDSALYLCASSSTTGTPNTEAFFGQGTRLTVV.

This clone was seen a handful of times. As DNA, the CDR3 is TGTGCCAGCAGTCTTGGGCCCTCGGGGGAGCAGTACTTC. It yields the protein CASSLGPSGEQYF. The chain has TRBV5-6 and TRBJ2-7; D possibly corresponds to TRBD2 (5 bases). The germline gives CDR1 SGHDT, CDR2 YYEEEE. The CDR3 is 13 amino acids. Trimming took 5 bases from V and 7 from J, leaving 16 bases between them.

This sequence joins TRBV7-8 and TRBJ1-1; TRBD1 might be the D (5 bases). Deletions cut 11 bases from V and 1 base from J, with 11 bases between. Per germline, CDR1 SGHVS and CDR2 FQNEAQ. This CDR3 comprises 12 residues. CDR3 in DNA: TGTGCCGCGGGGACGGGGAACACTGAAGCTTTCTTT. This gives the protein CAAGTGNTEAFF.

The chain recombines TRBV10-3 with TRBJ2-7; 9 nucleotides line up with TRBD1. V was pared by 0 bases and J by 0 bases, with 0 bases of the junction left unmatched. Germline-derived CDR1 and CDR2 are ENHRY and SYGVKD. The CDR3 contains 15 residues. DNA of the CDR3: TGTGCCATCAGTGAGTCGGACAGGGGCTCCTACGAGCAGTACTTC. The encoded protein is CAISESDRGSYEQYF.

The chain has TRBV19 and TRBJ1-5, with D tentatively TRBD1 (5 bases). The length of the CDR3 is 16 residues. Trimming took off 2 bases at V and 2 bases at J, with 13 bases between the two ends. Per germline, CDR1 LNHDA and CDR2 SQIVND (reference sequence). CDR3 loop: CASSIFGGGGNQPQHF. CDR3 bases: TGTGCCAGTAGTATATTCGGTGGGGGGGGCAATCAGCCCCAGCATTTT.